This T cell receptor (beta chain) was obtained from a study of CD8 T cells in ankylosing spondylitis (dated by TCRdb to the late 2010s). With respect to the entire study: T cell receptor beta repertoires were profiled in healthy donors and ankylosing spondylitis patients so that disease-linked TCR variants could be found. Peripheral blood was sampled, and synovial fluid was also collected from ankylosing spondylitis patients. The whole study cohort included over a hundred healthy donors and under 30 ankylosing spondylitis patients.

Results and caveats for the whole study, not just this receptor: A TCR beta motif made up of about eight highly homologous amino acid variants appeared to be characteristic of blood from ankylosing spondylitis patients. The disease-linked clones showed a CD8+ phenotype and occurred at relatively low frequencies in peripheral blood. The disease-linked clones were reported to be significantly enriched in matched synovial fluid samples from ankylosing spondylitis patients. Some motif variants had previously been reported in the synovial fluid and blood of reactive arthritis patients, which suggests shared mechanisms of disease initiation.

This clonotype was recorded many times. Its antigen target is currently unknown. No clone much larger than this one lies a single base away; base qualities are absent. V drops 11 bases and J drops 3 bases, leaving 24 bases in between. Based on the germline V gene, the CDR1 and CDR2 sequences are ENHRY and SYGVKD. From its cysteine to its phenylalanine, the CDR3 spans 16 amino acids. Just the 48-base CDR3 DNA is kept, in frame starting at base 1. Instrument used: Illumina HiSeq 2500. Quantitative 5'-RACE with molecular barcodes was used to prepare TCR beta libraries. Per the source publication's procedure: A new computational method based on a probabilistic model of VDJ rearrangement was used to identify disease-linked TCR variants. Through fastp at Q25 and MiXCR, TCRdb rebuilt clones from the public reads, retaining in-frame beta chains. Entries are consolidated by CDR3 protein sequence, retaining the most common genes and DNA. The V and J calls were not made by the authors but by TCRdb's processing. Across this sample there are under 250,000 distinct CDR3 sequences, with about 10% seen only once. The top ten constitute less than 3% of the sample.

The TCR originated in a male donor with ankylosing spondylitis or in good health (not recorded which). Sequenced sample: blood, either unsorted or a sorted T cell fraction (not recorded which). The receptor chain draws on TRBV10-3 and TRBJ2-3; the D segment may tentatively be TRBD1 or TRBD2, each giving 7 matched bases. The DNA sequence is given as TGTGCCGGCTCCCCCCGACAGGGAGGGAAGACAGATACGCAGTATTTT. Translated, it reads CAGSPRQGGKTDTQYF.